A selection of T cell receptor beta chains follows, all from one sample in a study of early T cells in non-severe SARS-CoV-2 infection. TCRdb fed the 5' RACE reads into MiXCR, producing one record per CDR3 protein. The sample includes under 80,000 distinct CDR3 sequences, over 10% of them seen just once. The sample was whole blood. These receptors were taken from an adult who was a healthcare worker with PCR-confirmed SARS-CoV-2 infection or an uninfected control (not recorded which). The CDR3 runs from the conserved cysteine through the conserved F or W. Some rows mark clone size as missing; the rest say once, few, many or name a class of expanded clone.

v_call: TRBV7-2; j_call: TRBJ1-1; clone_size: many; cdr3_aa: CASSKTGVGVAEAFF
v_call: TRBV12-3/TRBV12-4; j_call: TRBJ1-5; clone_size: many; cdr3_aa: CASSHRQGAQPQHF
v_call: TRBV5-6; j_call: TRBJ2-7; clone_size: few; cdr3_aa: CASSYRAEQYF
v_call: TRBV6-5; j_call: TRBJ2-2; clone_size: few; cdr3_aa: CASSPRMNTGELFF
v_call: TRBV13; j_call: TRBJ2-7; clone_size: many; cdr3_aa: CASSLGWAGREQYF
v_call: TRBV21-1; j_call: TRBJ2-7; clone_size: few; cdr3_aa: CASSKDPGQGARQDVYEQYF
v_call: TRBV9; j_call: TRBJ2-3; clone_size: many; cdr3_aa: CASSVVNGGIGDTQYF
v_call: TRBV6-1; j_call: TRBJ2-1; clone_size: -; cdr3_aa: CASRGFEQFF
v_call: TRBV7-2; j_call: TRBJ2-2; clone_size: many; cdr3_aa: CASSPNGGTNTGELFF
v_call: TRBV7-2; j_call: TRBJ1-5; clone_size: many; cdr3_aa: CASSFRGSGNQPQHF
v_call: TRBV6-6; j_call: TRBJ2-3; clone_size: many; cdr3_aa: CASSYSADPPSTDTQYF
v_call: TRBV29-1; j_call: TRBJ1-3; clone_size: -; cdr3_aa: CSVQPGSGNTIYF
v_call: TRBV4-1; j_call: TRBJ2-1; clone_size: few; cdr3_aa: CASSQLADSYNEQFF
v_call: TRBV5-1; j_call: TRBJ2-1; clone_size: many; cdr3_aa: CASSNRQRSSYNEQFF
v_call: TRBV12-3/TRBV12-4; j_call: TRBJ1-1; clone_size: -; cdr3_aa: CASRPGQLNTEAFF
v_call: TRBV7-2; j_call: TRBJ2-7; clone_size: few; cdr3_aa: CASSPRGVPGGSEQYF
v_call: TRBV9; j_call: TRBJ1-3; clone_size: once; cdr3_aa: CTSSVQGNSGNTIYF
v_call: TRBV10-2; j_call: TRBJ2-7; clone_size: many; cdr3_aa: CASSEGQNEQYF
v_call: TRBV20-1; j_call: TRBJ2-3; clone_size: many; cdr3_aa: CSAGGTSGGLATDTQYF
v_call: TRBV19; j_call: TRBJ2-2; clone_size: many; cdr3_aa: CASSTFRTSSNTGELFF
v_call: TRBV7-2; j_call: TRBJ2-1; clone_size: many; cdr3_aa: CASSPGTGDPNEQFF
v_call: TRBV6-5; j_call: TRBJ2-1; clone_size: many; cdr3_aa: CASSYAGNEQFF
v_call: TRBV7-9; j_call: TRBJ2-5; clone_size: -; cdr3_aa: CASSPGGGRETQYF
v_call: TRBV7-6; j_call: TRBJ1-1; clone_size: few; cdr3_aa: CASSLVGITNTEAFF
v_call: TRBV7-7; j_call: TRBJ1-3; clone_size: many; cdr3_aa: CASSKKAGNTIYF
v_call: TRBV6-6; j_call: TRBJ2-3; clone_size: few; cdr3_aa: CASTLPKPSGDADTQYF
v_call: TRBV24-1; j_call: TRBJ2-3; clone_size: many; cdr3_aa: CATSGVSTDTQYF
v_call: TRBV7-2; j_call: TRBJ2-3; clone_size: -; cdr3_aa: CASSPRGLATDTQYF
v_call: TRBV29-1; j_call: TRBJ2-3; clone_size: few; cdr3_aa: CSVRVGDVDTDTQYF
v_call: TRBV11-2; j_call: TRBJ2-1; clone_size: many; cdr3_aa: CASSSGPYNEQFF
v_call: TRBV6-1; j_call: TRBJ2-1; clone_size: many; cdr3_aa: CASSPGGTNNEQFF
v_call: TRBV29-1; j_call: TRBJ2-1; clone_size: -; cdr3_aa: CSVGRLSGPYNEQFF
v_call: TRBV9; j_call: TRBJ2-3; clone_size: many; cdr3_aa: CASSVASLAADTQYF
v_call: TRBV29-1; j_call: TRBJ2-2; clone_size: once; cdr3_aa: CSVDVSGELFF
v_call: TRBV11-1; j_call: TRBJ2-3; clone_size: -; cdr3_aa: CASSLLSGGAGDTQYF
v_call: TRBV20-1; j_call: TRBJ2-7; clone_size: few; cdr3_aa: CSAWNQGHEQYF
v_call: TRBV11-2; j_call: TRBJ2-2; clone_size: -; cdr3_aa: CASRTMGELFF
v_call: TRBV7-3; j_call: TRBJ1-1; clone_size: few; cdr3_aa: CASSLTGLSSEAFF
v_call: TRBV7-9; j_call: TRBJ2-7; clone_size: many; cdr3_aa: CASSLARLEEQYF
v_call: TRBV10-3; j_call: TRBJ1-1; clone_size: many; cdr3_aa: CAILRGSAGGETEAFF
v_call: TRBV6-1; j_call: TRBJ1-2; clone_size: -; cdr3_aa: CASSQSGTGDFYGYTF
v_call: TRBV7-2; j_call: TRBJ1-1; clone_size: few; cdr3_aa: CASSFFEWNTEAFF
v_call: TRBV7-9; j_call: TRBJ1-2; clone_size: few; cdr3_aa: CASSPTKGHGYTF
v_call: TRBV12-5; j_call: TRBJ1-1; clone_size: many; cdr3_aa: CASAWDRPTEAFF
v_call: TRBV11-2; j_call: TRBJ1-2; clone_size: few; cdr3_aa: CASSLESSGTGVYTF
v_call: TRBV15; j_call: TRBJ2-6; clone_size: many; cdr3_aa: CATSRGLTSGANVLTF
v_call: TRBV6-2/TRBV6-3; j_call: TRBJ2-7; clone_size: -; cdr3_aa: CASTYDRRGDLYEQYF
v_call: TRBV7-9; j_call: TRBJ2-7; clone_size: many; cdr3_aa: CASSLEYPEQYF
v_call: TRBV10-1; j_call: TRBJ1-1; clone_size: many; cdr3_aa: CASSDGQGPRGTEAFF
v_call: TRBV6-5; j_call: TRBJ1-6; clone_size: few; cdr3_aa: CASSFSTGSPLHF
v_call: TRBV5-1; j_call: TRBJ1-4; clone_size: -; cdr3_aa: CASSYRQVATNEKLFF
v_call: TRBV12-3/TRBV12-4; j_call: TRBJ1-5; clone_size: -; cdr3_aa: CASSLQVNQPQHF
v_call: TRBV7-9; j_call: TRBJ1-1; clone_size: -; cdr3_aa: CASSLVLVGTEAFF